Shown below are 3 T cell receptor beta chains from a single sample sequenced in a study of radiation and T cells in renal cell carcinoma. The assay was immunoSEQ multiplex PCR, and TCRdb's table has in-frame clones only and misses some. The table includes 60,000 to 80,000 clones, roughly 82% detected once. Time point here: blood 2 weeks post-SBRT. As for treatment: 15 Gy SBRT to primary tumor, nephrectomy 4 weeks later. Sequenced here: blood, sampled from a patient whose treatment included radiotherapy and nephrectomy. The receptors were gathered from a man between 60 and 70 years old with renal cell carcinoma.

V and J are TRBV5-1 and TRBJ2-1, with TRBD2 matching 12 bases. The length of the CDR3 is 15 residues. Germline V gene lookup returns CDR1 SGHRS and CDR2 YFSETQ. V shed 0 bases and J 8 bases; nucleotides not matched to a gene: 3. The CDR3 loop reads CASSLEGLAGHEQFF. The CDR3 coding sequence is TGCGCCAGCAGCTTGGAGGGACTAGCGGGCCATGAGCAGTTCTTC.

This chain uses TRBV10-1 with TRBJ2-5; no reliable D call. This CDR3 has 14 amino acids. The ends were cut back, 3 bases at V and 3 bases at J, with 11 bases in the middle. Germline-derived CDR1 and CDR2 are WNHNN and SYGVQD (reference sequence). CDR3 DNA: TGCGCCAGCAGTGAACCGAGGAGCGAAGAGACCCAGTACTTC. This gives the protein CASSEPRSEETQYF.

On this clone itself: Possible read error: a much larger clone is one base away. The chain links TRBV6-4 to TRBJ1-2; D might be TRBD1 (5 bases). This CDR3 region has 13 residues. Germline V gene sequence: CDR1 MRHNA, CDR2 SNTAGT. Trimming removed 3 bases from V and 2 bases from J, with 7 bases in between. CDR3 amino acids: CASSEQGNYGYTF. CDR3 DNA sequence: TGTGCCAGCAGTGAGCAGGGAAACTATGGCTACACCTTC.